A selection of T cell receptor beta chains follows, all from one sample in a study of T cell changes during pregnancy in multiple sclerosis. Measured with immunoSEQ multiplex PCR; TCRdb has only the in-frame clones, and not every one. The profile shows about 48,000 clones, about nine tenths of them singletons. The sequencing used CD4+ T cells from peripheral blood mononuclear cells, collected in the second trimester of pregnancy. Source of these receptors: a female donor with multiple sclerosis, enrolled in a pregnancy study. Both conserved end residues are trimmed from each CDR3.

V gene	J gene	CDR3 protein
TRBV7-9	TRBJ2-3	ASRTSGRASDTQY
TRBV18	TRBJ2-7	ASSPPRTGRYEQY
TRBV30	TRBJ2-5	AWSHGTSGDIQETQY
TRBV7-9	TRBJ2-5	VLGLAGEETQY
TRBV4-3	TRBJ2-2	ASRERAGAGTGELF
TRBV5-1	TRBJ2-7	ASSPLSSYEQY
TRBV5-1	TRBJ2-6	ASSLMGAGANVLT
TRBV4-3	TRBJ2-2	ASSQVRNTGELF
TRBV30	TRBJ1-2	AWTGQGISYT
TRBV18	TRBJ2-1	ASSPREQGAQGSEQF
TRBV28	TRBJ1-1	ASSWGGLGLNTEAF
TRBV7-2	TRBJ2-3	ASSFAGTGGADTQY
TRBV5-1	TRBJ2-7	ASSLAGGRTYEQY
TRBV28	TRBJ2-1	ASSLQGGSDEQF
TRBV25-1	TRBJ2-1	ASSGREPNNEQF
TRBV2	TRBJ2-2	ASSENRVGGELF
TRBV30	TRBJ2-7	AWKLGRSEQY
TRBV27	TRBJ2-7	ASSLYPGLADEQY
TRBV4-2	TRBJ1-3	ASSQDMLGSSGNTIY
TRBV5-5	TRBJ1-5	ASSLGSTGNQPQH